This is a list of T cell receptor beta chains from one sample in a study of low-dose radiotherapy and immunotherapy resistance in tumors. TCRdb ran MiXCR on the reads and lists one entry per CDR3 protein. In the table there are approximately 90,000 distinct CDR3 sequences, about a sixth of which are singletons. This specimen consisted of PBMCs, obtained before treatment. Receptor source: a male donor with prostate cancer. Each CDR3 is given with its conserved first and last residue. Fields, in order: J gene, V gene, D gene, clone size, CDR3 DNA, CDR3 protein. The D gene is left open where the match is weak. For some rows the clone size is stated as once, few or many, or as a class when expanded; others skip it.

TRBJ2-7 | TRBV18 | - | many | TGTGCCAGCTCGCCGACAGTGAACTCCTACGAGCAGTACTTC | CASSPTVNSYEQYF
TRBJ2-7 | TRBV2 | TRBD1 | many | TGTGCCAGCAGGACAGGGGCCGGCTACGAGCAGTACTTC | CASRTGAGYEQYF
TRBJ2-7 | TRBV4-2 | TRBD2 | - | TGTGCCAGCAGCCCCCTGGGAGCGGGGGGCCGAAGGGCCTACGAGCAGTACTTC | CASSPLGAGGRRAYEQYF
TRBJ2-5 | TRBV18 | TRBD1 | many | TGTGCCAGCTCACCACCCCGGGACAGAGGGCTCCAAGAGACCCAGTACTTC | CASSPPRDRGLQETQYF
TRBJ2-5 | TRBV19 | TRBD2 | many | TGTGCCAGTAGCCCTAGCGGCTGGTACCAAGAGACCCAGTACTTC | CASSPSGWYQETQYF
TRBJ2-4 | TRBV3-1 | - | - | TGTGCCAGCAGCCAAGATCGCGGGGGCGGCATTCAGTACTTC | CASSQDRGGGIQYF
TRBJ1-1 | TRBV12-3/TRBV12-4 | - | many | TGTGCCAGCAGATCTTCCGGGGCCGGGGGTGAAGCTTTCTTT | CASRSSGAGGEAFF
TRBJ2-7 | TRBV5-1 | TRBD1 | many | TGCGCCAGCAGCTCCAGGGAGCTGACAGGGGTCCCCTACGAGCAGTACTTC | CASSSRELTGVPYEQYF
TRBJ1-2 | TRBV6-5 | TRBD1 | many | TGTGCCAGCAGTTCCTACCGGGACAGCTCCCACCCTAACTTC | CASSSYRDSSHPNF
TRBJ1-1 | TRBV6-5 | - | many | TGTGCCAGCAGTTACTCGAGGGCAGGGGCTAACACTGAAGCTTTCTTT | CASSYSRAGANTEAFF
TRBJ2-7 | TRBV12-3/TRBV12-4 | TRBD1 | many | TGTGCCAGCAGTTTCCGGGACAGGGTCTACGAGCAGTACTTC | CASSFRDRVYEQYF
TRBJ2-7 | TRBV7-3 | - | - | TGTGCCAGCAGCCGCCGGTACAGCCTAAGCTCCTACGAGCAGTACTTC | CASSRRYSLSSYEQYF
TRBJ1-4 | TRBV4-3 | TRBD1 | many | TGCGCCAGCAGTCAATTTTGGACAGGGGGCGCACGTGAAAAACTGTTTTTT | CASSQFWTGGAREKLFF
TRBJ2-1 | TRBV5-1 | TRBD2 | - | TGCGCCAGCAGCTTGTCGGGGACTAGCGGGGGGGCCCGGAGAAATGAGCAGTTCTTC | CASSLSGTSGGARRNEQFF
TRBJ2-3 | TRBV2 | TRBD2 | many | TGTGCCAGCAGAGGAGACCTAGCGGGGGGGCCAGATACGCAGTATTTT | CASRGDLAGGPDTQYF
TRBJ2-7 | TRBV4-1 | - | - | TGCGCCAGCAGCCAGGTCGGGGTGCGGCTCCACCCCAACGAGCAGTACTTC | CASSQVGVRLHPNEQYF
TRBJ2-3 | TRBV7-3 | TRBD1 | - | TGTGCCAGCAGCCGAGACAGGGGGCAAACAGATACGCAGTATTTT | CASSRDRGQTDTQYF
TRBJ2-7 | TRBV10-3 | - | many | TGTGCCATCAGTGCGGAAAGGGGGAAAAACGAGCAGTACTTC | CAISAERGKNEQYF
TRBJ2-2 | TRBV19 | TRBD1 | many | TGTGCAACCAGGAGGGGACAGGGGAACACCGGGGAGCTGTTTTTT | CATRRGQGNTGELFF
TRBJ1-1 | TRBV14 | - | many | TGTGCCAGCAGCCAAGATTCACGGTGGGGAGAAGCTTTCTTT | CASSQDSRWGEAFF
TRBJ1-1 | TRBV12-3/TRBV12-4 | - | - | TGTGCCAGCAGAAGGACAGAGAACACTGAAGCTTTCTTT | CASRRTENTEAFF
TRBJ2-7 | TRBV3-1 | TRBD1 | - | TGTGCCAGCTCAAAAACAGGCAGGGGGTACGAGCAGTACTTC | CASSKTGRGYEQYF
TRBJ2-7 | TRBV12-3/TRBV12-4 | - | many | TGTGCCAGCAGTTTAGACCTGAGCGAGCAGTACTTC | CASSLDLSEQYF
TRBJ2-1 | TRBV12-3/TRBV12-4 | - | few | TGTGCCAGCAGTTACGAGACAGGCTCCTACAATGAGCAGTTCTTC | CASSYETGSYNEQFF
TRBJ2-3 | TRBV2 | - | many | TGTGCCAGCAACCGGGACTTAAGGTCCACAGATACGCAGTATTTT | CASNRDLRSTDTQYF
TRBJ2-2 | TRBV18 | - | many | TGTGCCAGCTCAAAGGACGCCGACACCGGGGAGCTGTTTTTT | CASSKDADTGELFF
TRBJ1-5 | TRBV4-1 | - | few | TGCGCCAGCAGCCCCCCAGAGGGAAGTAGCAATCAGCCCCAGCATTTT | CASSPPEGSSNQPQHF
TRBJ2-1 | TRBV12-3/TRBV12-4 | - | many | TGTGCCAGCAGAGGGGGGGAACAGAATGAGCAGTTCTTC | CASRGGEQNEQFF
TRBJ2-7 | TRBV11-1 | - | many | TGTGCCAGCAGCCATCCCGGGACCCCCTACGAGCAGTACTTC | CASSHPGTPYEQYF
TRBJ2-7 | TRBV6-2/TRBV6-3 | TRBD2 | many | TGTGCCAGCAAAAGCCCGGGACTAGCCCACGAGCAGTACTTC | CASKSPGLAHEQYF
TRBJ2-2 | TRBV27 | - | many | TGTGCCAGCAGTTTTCGGGCCGGGGAGCTGTTTTTT | CASSFRAGELFF
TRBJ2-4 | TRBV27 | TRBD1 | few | TGTGCCAGCAGGGGGACAGGGCCATCAAACATTCAGTACTTC | CASRGTGPSNIQYF
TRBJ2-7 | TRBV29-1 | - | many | TGCAGCGTCCGACAGGCATCCTACGAGCAGTACTTC | CSVRQASYEQYF
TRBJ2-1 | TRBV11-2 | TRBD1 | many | TGTGCCAGCAGCCCAAACCGGGACAGGGGCTACAATGAGCAGTTCTTC | CASSPNRDRGYNEQFF
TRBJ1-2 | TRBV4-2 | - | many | TGTGCCAGCAGCCAAGCCGGCAGGACTAACTATGGCTACACCTTC | CASSQAGRTNYGYTF
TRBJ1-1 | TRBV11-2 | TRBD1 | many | TGTGCCAGCAGCGAAACTTGGACAGGACAGAACACTGAAGCTTTCTTT | CASSETWTGQNTEAFF
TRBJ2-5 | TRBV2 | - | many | TGTGCCAGCAGTGAACAGGGCACGGGGGAGACCCAGTACTTC | CASSEQGTGETQYF
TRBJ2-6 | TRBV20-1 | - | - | TGCAGTGCTAGGGGGATGGCTGGGGCCAACGTCCTGACTTTC | CSARGMAGANVLTF
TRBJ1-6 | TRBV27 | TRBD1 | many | TGTGCCAGCAGTAAGCTACAGGGGCCTCCCCACAATTCACCCCTCCACTTT | CASSKLQGPPHNSPLHF
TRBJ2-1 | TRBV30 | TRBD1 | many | TGTGCCGGCACGGGACAGCCGGCCTACAATGAGCAGTTCTTC | CAGTGQPAYNEQFF
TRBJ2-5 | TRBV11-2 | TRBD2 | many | TGTGCCAGCAGCTCTAGCGGGGCAGAGACCCAGTACTTC | CASSSSGAETQYF